The 6 T cell receptor beta chains given below trace back to one sample, sequenced in a study of OX40 agonist ivuxolimab in advanced cancers. Some clones are missing from TCRdb's copy, which holds only in-frame ones; the method was immunoSEQ multiplex PCR. Here the sample spans 120,000 or so clones, approximately 89% being singletons. The sample here was CD4+ or CD8+ T cells sorted from blood, taken in a trial of the OX40 agonist ivuxolimab. Receptors originate from an adult with an advanced solid tumor such as melanoma, head and neck, liver or kidney cancer.

The table lists this clone with a count of one. The gene calls are TRBV7-9 and TRBJ2-1, with D perhaps matching TRBD2 (5 bases). Germline CDR1 and CDR2: SEHNR and FQNEAQ (reference sequence). Trimming stripped 5 bases from V and 0 bases from J, with 11 bases between. The CDR3 is 15 amino acids. This chain's CDR3 is CASSVSAGSYNEQFF. The CDR3 region has the DNA TGTGCCAGCAGCGTCAGTGCGGGCTCCTACAATGAGCAGTTCTTC.

The J gene is TRBJ2-5, the V gene TRBV7-2, with D perhaps given as TRBD1 or TRBD2 (5 bases each). This CDR3 has 15 amino acids. Trimming pared 5 bases from V and 5 bases from J, leaving 18 bases between. Germline V lookup: CDR1 SGHTA, CDR2 FQGNSA. The CDR3 bases are TGTGCCAGCAGCCGTACCCCGGAGTGGGGGGAGACCCAGTACTTC. It codes for CASSRTPEWGETQYF.

The chain links TRBV29-1 to TRBJ2-1; no clear D gene. Trimming left V 2 bases short and J 0 bases short, with 5 bases between. Germline V lookup: CDR1 SQVTM, CDR2 ANQGSEA. This CDR3 has 13 residues. The CDR3 region is CSVEKSSYNEQFF. The DNA for the CDR3 is TGCAGCGTTGAAAAGAGCTCCTACAATGAGCAGTTCTTC.

J is TRBJ1-2 and V is TRBV11-3; a weak D match, TRBD1 (5 bases). CDR3 size: 16 residues. Between the trimmed V and J ends, which lost 1 base and 8 bases, there was a span of 20 bases. CDR1 SGHNT and CDR2 YENEEA come from the germline V gene. DNA of the CDR3: TGTGCCAGCAGCTTAGCGAGTACAGGAGTTTCGGGCGGCTACACCTTC. Protein product: CASSLASTGVSGGYTF.

V is TRBV9 and J is TRBJ2-2, with D perhaps TRBD2 (6 bases). The CDR3 consists of 16 residues. Per the germline V gene, CDR1 is SGDLS and CDR2 is YYNGEE. Trimming removed 3 bases at V and 4 bases at J, with 16 bases between. The CDR3 loop reads CASSASPGLRTGELFF. In DNA, the CDR3 is TGTGCCAGCAGCGCCTCTCCGGGACTCCGCACCGGGGAGCTGTTTTTT.

The V and J genes are TRBV5-1 and TRBJ2-6; no definite D call. The germline V gene encodes CDR1 SGHRS and CDR2 YFSETQ. The V end was cut by 1 base, the J end by 0 bases, with 11 bases between. This CDR3 is 17 amino acids long. Here the CDR3 DNA reads TGCGCCAGCAGCTTGTCTATCGGAGCCTCTGGGGCCAACGTCCTGACTTTC. As protein: CASSLSIGASGANVLTF. The whole variable domain, filled in from reference TRBV5-1 and TRBJ2-6, reads KAGVTQTPRYLIKTRGQQVTLSCSPISGHRSVSWYQQTPGQGLQFLFEYFSETQRNKGNFPGRFSGRQFSNSRSEMNVSTLELGDSALYLCASSLSIGASGANVLTFGAGSRLTVL.